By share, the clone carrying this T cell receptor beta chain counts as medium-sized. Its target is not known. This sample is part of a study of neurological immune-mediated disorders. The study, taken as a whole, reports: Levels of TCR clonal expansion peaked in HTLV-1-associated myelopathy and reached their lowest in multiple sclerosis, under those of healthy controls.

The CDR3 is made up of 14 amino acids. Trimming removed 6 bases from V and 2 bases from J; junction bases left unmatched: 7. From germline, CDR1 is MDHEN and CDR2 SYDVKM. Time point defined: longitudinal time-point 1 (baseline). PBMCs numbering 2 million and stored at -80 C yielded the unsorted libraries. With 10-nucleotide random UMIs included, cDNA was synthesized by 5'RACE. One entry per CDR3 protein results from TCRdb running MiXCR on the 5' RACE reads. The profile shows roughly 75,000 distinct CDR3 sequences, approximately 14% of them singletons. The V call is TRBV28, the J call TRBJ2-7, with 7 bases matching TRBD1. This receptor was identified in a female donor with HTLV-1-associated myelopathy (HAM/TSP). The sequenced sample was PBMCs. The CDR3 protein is CASRLPGQTYEQYF. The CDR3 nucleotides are TGTGCCAGCAGGTTACCGGGACAGACCTACGAGCAGTACTTC.